This record covers a single T cell receptor (beta chain). Following a re-call of the 5' RACE reads, TCRdb has one entry per CDR3 protein and lacks DNA. This sample's table has fewer than 550,000 distinct CDR3 sequences. The CDR3 is made up of 14 amino acids. In germline, CDR1 is KGHDR, CDR2 SFDVKD. This specimen belongs to a study of monozygotic twins with inflammatory bowel disease. The sequence derives from a human donor with ulcerative colitis or Crohn's disease, or a healthy co-twin of an affected twin (not recorded which). Sequencing was done on a sample of blood. The chain employs TRBV24-1 and TRBJ2-7; absent DNA, TCRdb's TRBD2 call cannot be checked. CDR3 sequence: CATSDSSGRYEQYF.